A selection of T cell receptor beta chains follows, all from one sample in a study of T cell responses to AZD1222 COVID-19 vaccine. The repertoire was sequenced with immunoSEQ multiplex PCR; TCRdb's copy has only in-frame clones and lacks some. The sample carries over 100,000 clones, 86% recorded once. Sequenced here: peripheral blood, sampled on day 0 of AZD1222 vaccination. These receptors were taken from an adult in good health. Both conserved end residues are part of each CDR3. Fields, in order: D gene, J gene, V gene, clone size, CDR3 protein, CDR3 DNA. The D gene is left open where the match is weak. Not all rows give a size; the values are once, few, many and, for expanded clones, a class.

d_gene: .; j_gene: TRBJ2-3; v_gene: TRBV19; abundance: few; CDR3aa: CASFSGDTDTQYF; CDR3nt: TGTGCCAGTTTTAGCGGAGACACAGATACGCAGTATTTT
d_gene: TRBD2; j_gene: TRBJ2-3; v_gene: TRBV3-1/TRBV3-2; abundance: .; CDR3aa: CASSQAWAGGRADTQYF; CDR3nt: TGTGCCAGCAGCCAAGCATGGGCGGGGGGGCGCGCAGATACGCAGTATTTT
d_gene: TRBD1; j_gene: TRBJ1-2; v_gene: TRBV28; abundance: .; CDR3aa: CASSSPFRQGHYGYTF; CDR3nt: TGTGCCAGCAGTTCCCCCTTTAGACAGGGCCACTATGGCTACACCTTC
d_gene: .; j_gene: TRBJ2-5; v_gene: TRBV15; abundance: .; CDR3aa: CATSSADGERETQYF; CDR3nt: TGTGCCACCAGCAGTGCCGACGGGGAGCGGGAGACCCAGTACTTC
d_gene: .; j_gene: TRBJ1-5; v_gene: TRBV20-1; abundance: .; CDR3aa: CSARDVGSQHF; CDR3nt: TGCAGTGCTAGAGATGTAGGTAGTCAGCATTTT
d_gene: .; j_gene: TRBJ1-3; v_gene: TRBV29-1; abundance: .; CDR3aa: CSVAETGNTIYF; CDR3nt: TGCAGCGTTGCGGAGACCGGAAACACCATATATTTT
d_gene: .; j_gene: TRBJ1-1; v_gene: TRBV7-8; abundance: .; CDR3aa: CASSPSSQGEAFF; CDR3nt: TGTGCCAGCAGCCCCAGCTCCCAGGGGGAAGCTTTCTTT
d_gene: TRBD1; j_gene: TRBJ1-2; v_gene: TRBV13; abundance: .; CDR3aa: CASRPGQGNYGYTF; CDR3nt: TGTGCCAGCAGACCGGGACAGGGGAACTATGGCTACACCTTC
d_gene: TRBD1; j_gene: TRBJ1-2; v_gene: TRBV19; abundance: .; CDR3aa: CASSVQGTHRGGYTF; CDR3nt: TGTGCCAGTAGTGTACAGGGGACTCATCGGGGTGGCTACACCTTC
d_gene: .; j_gene: TRBJ1-2; v_gene: TRBV5-1; abundance: .; CDR3aa: CASSLGQAGDGYTF; CDR3nt: TGCGCCAGCAGCTTGGGTCAAGCAGGGGATGGCTACACCTTC
d_gene: TRBD2; j_gene: TRBJ2-3; v_gene: TRBV7-9; abundance: .; CDR3aa: CASSLRAGGSDTQYF; CDR3nt: TGTGCCAGCAGCTTACGGGCGGGGGGTTCAGATACGCAGTATTTT
d_gene: TRBD1; j_gene: TRBJ2-3; v_gene: TRBV5-1; abundance: .; CDR3aa: CASSEGTADTQYF; CDR3nt: TGCGCCAGCAGCGAAGGGACAGCAGATACGCAGTATTTT
d_gene: .; j_gene: TRBJ2-1; v_gene: TRBV28; abundance: .; CDR3aa: CASSFAAFTYNEQFF; CDR3nt: TGTGCCAGCAGTTTTGCGGCTTTTACCTACAATGAGCAGTTCTTC
d_gene: .; j_gene: TRBJ2-7; v_gene: TRBV11-3; abundance: .; CDR3aa: CASSLGGLYEQYF; CDR3nt: TGTGCCAGCAGCTTGGGGGGGCTCTACGAGCAGTACTTC
d_gene: .; j_gene: TRBJ1-1; v_gene: TRBV20-1; abundance: .; CDR3aa: CSAPGPERTFF; CDR3nt: TGCAGTGCCCCGGGACCTGAGAGGACTTTCTTT
d_gene: TRBD2; j_gene: TRBJ2-7; v_gene: TRBV24-1; abundance: .; CDR3aa: CATSDSGTIYEQYF; CDR3nt: TGTGCCACCAGTGACTCCGGGACTATCTACGAGCAGTACTTC
d_gene: .; j_gene: TRBJ1-1; v_gene: TRBV11-2; abundance: .; CDR3aa: CASSSHGGNTEAFF; CDR3nt: TGTGCCAGCAGCTCCCACGGGGGGAACACTGAAGCTTTCTTT
d_gene: .; j_gene: TRBJ1-4; v_gene: TRBV11-2; abundance: .; CDR3aa: CASSLVGEKLFF; CDR3nt: TGTGCCAGCAGCTTAGTTGGTGAAAAACTGTTTTTT
d_gene: .; j_gene: TRBJ1-6; v_gene: TRBV4-1; abundance: .; CDR3aa: CASSQSLERNNSPLHF; CDR3nt: TGCGCCAGCAGCCAGAGTTTGGAAAGGAATAATTCACCCCTCCACTTT
d_gene: .; j_gene: TRBJ2-3; v_gene: TRBV19; abundance: .; CDR3aa: CATRDRGADTQYF; CDR3nt: TGTGCCACCCGGGACCGTGGCGCAGATACGCAGTATTTT
d_gene: .; j_gene: TRBJ2-3; v_gene: TRBV19; abundance: .; CDR3aa: CASSRRGPSTDTQYF; CDR3nt: TGTGCCAGTAGTAGGCGGGGCCCTAGCACAGATACGCAGTATTTT
d_gene: TRBD1; j_gene: TRBJ1-5; v_gene: TRBV10-3; abundance: .; CDR3aa: CAISPQGNHQPQHF; CDR3nt: TGTGCCATCAGTCCACAGGGGAATCATCAGCCCCAGCATTTT